This passage covers 13 T cell receptor beta chains from one sample sequenced in a study of blood T cell repertoires in COVID-19. Generated by immunoSEQ multiplex PCR, the TCRdb table keeps only in-frame clones and is missing some. This table has over 300,000 clones, about 90% appearing once. Sequencing input: peripheral blood. The receptors were gathered from a man younger than 30 who had recovered from COVID-19.

The gene calls are TRBV10-1 and TRBJ1-5; D uncertain. The CDR3 consists of 16 residues. V dropped 7 bases and J dropped 0 bases, with 16 bases sitting between them. The germline gives CDR1 WNHNN, CDR2 SYGVQD (reference sequence). In nucleotides, the CDR3 is TGCGCCAGCATCCCGGGAATCCTCCTTAGCAATCAGCCCCAGCATTTT. This translates into CASIPGILLSNQPQHF.

This CDR3 reads CASSDRGLTEAFF. The CDR3 bases are TGTGCCAGCAGTGATCGGGGGTTAACTGAAGCTTTCTTT. The gene calls are TRBV2 and TRBJ1-1; TRBD1 is a possible D gene (5 bases). Trimming removed 3 bases from V and 5 bases from J, with 10 bases in between. This CDR3 has 13 amino acids. Germline V CDR1 and CDR2: SNHLY, FYNNEI.

This clone was observed once. The chain recombines TRBV3-1 (or the pseudogene TRBV3-2) with TRBJ1-1; TRBD1 matches 10 bases. V trimming: 0 bases; J trimming: 6 bases; junction bases outside the gene matches: 10. CDR3 length: 17 residues. Germline V gene data show CDR1 as LGHDT and CDR2 as YNNKEL (reference sequence). CDR3 in DNA: TGTGCCAGCAGCCAAGACTGGACAGGGGGGAAGTGGGCTGAAGCTTTCTTT. It encodes CASSQDWTGGKWAEAFF.

The chain has TRBV4-3 and TRBJ2-2, with TRBD2 matching over 12 bases. The CDR3 is made up of 18 amino acids. Trimming cost V 3 bases and J 6 bases; bases outside gene matches: 11. Per the germline V gene, CDR1 is LGHNA and CDR2 is YSLEER. Here the CDR3 reads CASSQGRTSGGPAGELFF. In nucleotides, the CDR3 is TGCGCCAGCAGCCAGGGACGTACTAGCGGGGGGCCAGCCGGGGAGCTGTTTTTT.

In nucleotides, the CDR3 is TGTGCCAGCAGTCCTGAGACAGGGTGGATCCAAGAGACCCAGTACTTC. Its translation: CASSPETGWIQETQYF. The rearrangement links TRBV27 to TRBJ2-5; 7 bases map to TRBD1. Germline trimming cut 5 bases from V and 1 base from J; bases unmatched to any gene: 10. CDR3 length: 16 residues. CDR1 MNHEY and CDR2 SMNVEV come from the germline V gene (reference sequence).

The chain employs TRBV7-9 and TRBJ2-7, with 10 bases fitting TRBD2. Germline V CDR1 and CDR2: SEHNR, FQNEAQ (reference sequence). The CDR3 extends over 18 amino acids. The V gene end was trimmed by 3 bases and the J gene end by 1 base; junction bases not matched to a gene: 12. The CDR3 region is CASSLTGMRAGGSYEQYF. The CDR3 bases are TGTGCCAGCAGCTTGACGGGAATGAGAGCGGGGGGGTCCTACGAGCAGTACTTC. Drawing the rest from reference TRBV7-9 and TRBJ2-7, the complete variable domain is DTGVSQNPRHKITKRGQNVTFRCDPISEHNRLYWYRQTLGQGPEFLTYFQNEAQLEKSRLLSDRFSAERPKGSFSTLEIQRTEQGDSAMYLCASSLTGMRAGGSYEQYFGPGTRLTVT.

The rearrangement joins TRBV6-2 or TRBV6-3 to TRBJ1-3; unclear D gene. V was cut by 0 bases and J by 3 bases, with 12 bases left in between. CDR1 and CDR2 (germline): MNHEY, SVGEGT. This CDR3 is 16 amino acids long. CDR3 loop: CASSYSERENGNTIYF. CDR3 bases: TGTGCCAGCAGTTACTCGGAGCGGGAGAATGGAAACACCATATATTTT.

The V gene is TRBV28, the J gene TRBJ2-1; 13 bases line up with TRBD2. The CDR3 runs to 15 residues. In germline, CDR1 is MDHEN, CDR2 SYDVKM. The V and J ends lost 6 bases and 7 bases, in that order; junction bases with no gene match: 6. The CDR3 bases are TGTGCCAGCAGCCTAAGGACTAGCGGGAGAAATGAGCAGTTCTTC. Translation gives CASSLRTSGRNEQFF.

The rearrangement links TRBV12-3 or TRBV12-4 to TRBJ2-1; D might be TRBD2 (6 bases). V lost 7 bases to trimming and J lost 5 bases, with 12 bases between them. CDR3 length: 13 amino acids. The CDR3 sequence: CASIIPGDNEQFF. Written as DNA, the CDR3 is TGTGCCAGCATAATCCCGGGGGACAATGAGCAGTTCTTC.

The V gene is TRBV18, the J gene TRBJ1-1; TRBD1 matches 7 bases. Per germline, CDR1 KGHSH and CDR2 LQKENI. The CDR3 has 18 amino acids. Losses at the gene ends were 1 base for V and 4 bases for J; bases not matched to a gene: 15. The chain's CDR3 is CASSPQIGAGGRSTEAFF. The CDR3 DNA sequence: TGTGCCAGCTCACCACAGATAGGGGCAGGGGGAAGGTCCACTGAAGCTTTCTTT.

The chain couples TRBV4-1 to TRBJ1-1, with 8 bases matching TRBD1. CDR1 and CDR2 (germline): MGHRA, YSYEKL. J lost 0 bases, V lost 1 base, and 10 bases had no gene match. CDR3 length: 18 residues. The DNA for the CDR3 is TGCGCCAGCAGCCAAGGTTTACAGGGGGGGCTTATGAACACTGAAGCTTTCTTT. Translation: CASSQGLQGGLMNTEAFF.

This sequence joins TRBV12-3 or TRBV12-4 and TRBJ2-7; 7 nucleotides match TRBD1. Unmatched junction bases numbered 1, after V lost 5 bases and J lost 3 bases. The CDR3 has 12 residues. Here the CDR3 DNA reads TGTGCCAGCAGTCGGGACAGCTACGAGCAGTACTTC. This sequence encodes CASSRDSYEQYF.

V is TRBV7-9 and J is TRBJ2-5; 9 positions match TRBD2. In germline, CDR1 is SEHNR, CDR2 FQNEAQ (reference sequence). Trimming cost V 6 bases and J 0 bases; bases outside gene matches: 5. CDR3 length: 15 residues. The CDR3 DNA sequence: TGTGCCAGCAGTTATAGACTAGCGGACCAAGAGACCCAGTACTTC. Translated, it gives CASSYRLADQETQYF.